The 6 T cell receptor beta chains below all came from one sample that was sequenced in a study of blood T cell repertoires in COVID-19. The protocol was immunoSEQ multiplex PCR, while the TCRdb copy is restricted to in-frame clones and leaves out a portion. Of under 250,000 clones listed, around 84% are singletons. The source material was peripheral blood. The receptors come from a woman in her 70s with active or convalescent COVID-19.

J is TRBJ1-6 and V is TRBV4-3; D perhaps matches TRBD1 (5 bases). Trimming left V 0 bases short and J 7 bases short, with 13 bases between. The CDR3 has 16 residues. Germline loops: CDR1 LGHNA, CDR2 YSLEER. CDR3 nucleotides: TGCGCCAGCAGCCAAGATTCGGGACTGCTAAATTCACCCCTCCACTTT. The encoded protein is CASSQDSGLLNSPLHF.

The gene calls are TRBV14 and TRBJ2-5; no clear D gene. There are 15 residues in the CDR3. The germline V gene encodes CDR1 SGHDN and CDR2 FVKESK. V lost 1 base and J lost 1, with 10 bases in between. The chain's CDR3 is CASSQASLIQETQYF. CDR3 nucleotides: TGTGCCAGCAGCCAAGCTTCCCTTATCCAAGAGACCCAGTACTTC.

This clone appeared once. The rearrangement uses TRBV6-5 and TRBJ1-2; TRBD1 matches 7 bases. Germline V gene data show CDR1 as MNHEY and CDR2 as SVGAGI. Germline trimming cut 4 bases from V and 6 bases from J; bases unmatched to any gene: 8. The CDR3 is 14 amino acids. DNA for the CDR3: TGTGCCAGCAGTTTCCGACAGGGTGAAAATGGCTACACCTTC. Its translation: CASSFRQGENGYTF.

The chain links TRBV7-3 to TRBJ1-1, with TRBD1 matching 7 bases. This CDR3 has 15 amino acids. V lost 4 bases, J lost 4 bases, and 9 bases stayed unmatched. Germline CDR1 is SGHTA and CDR2 is FQGTGA. CDR3 region: CASSSSNAGGTEAFF. In DNA, the CDR3 is TGTGCCAGCAGCTCCTCGAACGCAGGGGGCACTGAAGCTTTCTTT.

The V and J genes are TRBV13 and TRBJ1-2; no reliable D call. Trimming left V 2 bases short and J 4 bases short, with 11 bases between. The CDR3 covers 14 residues. Germline V gene sequence: CDR1 PRHDT, CDR2 FYEKMQ (reference sequence). The CDR3 coding sequence is TGTGCCAGCAGCTTAAGTCGGGGATCCTATGGCTACACCTTC. Its protein product is CASSLSRGSYGYTF.

The chain uses TRBV12-3 or TRBV12-4 and TRBJ2-5; D might be TRBD2 (5 bases). The CDR3 totals 13 residues. V lost 2 bases and J lost 5, with 9 bases in between. CDR3 protein: CASSLYGEETQYF. The CDR3 DNA is TGTGCCAGCAGTTTATACGGGGAGGAGACCCAGTACTTC.